The 7 T cell receptor beta chains below were found in one sample sequenced in a study of cytomegalovirus exposure and HLA in healthy donors. Both 60 Vbeta primers and 13 Jbeta primers went into the PCR. The protocol was immunoSEQ multiplex PCR, while the TCRdb copy is restricted to in-frame clones and leaves out a portion. The listing contains around 120,000 clones. Specimen: PBMCs. The receptors stem from a man in his fifties in good health and CMV-seronegative.

The chain is built from TRBV25-1 and TRBJ1-1, with TRBD1 matching over 7 bases. V lost 0 bases and J lost 0; bases outside the gene matches: 1. CDR1 and CDR2 (germline): MGHDK, SYGVNS. CDR3 size: 15 residues. The CDR3 region has the DNA TGTGCCAGCAGTGAATACAGGGGGATGAACACTGAAGCTTTCTTT. Encoded protein: CASSEYRGMNTEAFF. Filled out from reference TRBV25-1 and TRBJ1-1, the complete variable domain reads EADIYQTPRYLVIGTGKKITLECSQTMGHDKMYWYQQDPGMELHLIHYSYGVNSTEKGDLSSESTVSRIRTEHFPLTLESARPSHTSQYLCASSEYRGMNTEAFFGQGTRLTVV.

The rearrangement joins TRBV4-1 to TRBJ2-7, with 8 bases matching TRBD1. J lost 7 bases, V lost 2 bases, and 10 bases had no gene match. The CDR3 covers 15 residues. The germline V gene encodes CDR1 MGHRA and CDR2 YSYEKL. The CDR3 DNA sequence: TGCGCCAGCAGCCAAAAGGCTGGACAGGGCAAGGAGCAGTACTTC. Amino acid sequence: CASSQKAGQGKEQYF.

V and J are TRBV7-2 and TRBJ2-3; 12 bases agree with TRBD2. Trimming at V came to 4 bases and at J to 1 base, leaving 3 bases not matched to a gene. Germline V CDR1 and CDR2: SGHTA, FQGNSA. The length of the CDR3 is 16 residues. In DNA, the CDR3 is TGTGCCAGCAGCTCGACTAGCGGGGGTCGCACAGATACGCAGTATTTT. Translation gives CASSSTSGGRTDTQYF.

The rearrangement joins TRBV4-1 to TRBJ1-6; D gene uncertain. Trimming took off 1 base at V and 0 bases at J, with 10 bases between the two ends. Germline values: CDR1 MGHRA, CDR2 YSYEKL. This CDR3 spans 17 amino acids. The CDR3 loop reads CASSQATADSYNSPLHF. CDR3 bases: TGCGCCAGCAGCCAAGCTACAGCGGACTCCTATAATTCACCCCTCCACTTT.

The chain joins TRBV27 to TRBJ1-2, with D unclear. Germline CDR1 is MNHEY and CDR2 is SMNVEV (reference sequence). The V end lost 5 bases, the J end lost 4 bases, and 11 bases lay between the germline ends. The CDR3 consists of 13 residues. CDR3 loop: CASSQTFLYGYTF. CDR3 bases: TGTGCCAGCAGTCAGACATTCCTCTATGGCTACACCTTC.

The CDR3 reads CASSLGGLSYNEQFF. CDR3 bases: TGTGCCAGCAGCTTAGGCGGACTCTCCTACAATGAGCAGTTCTTC. This rearrangement joins TRBV7-2 to TRBJ2-1; D perhaps matches TRBD2 (5 bases). V lost 1 base, J lost 0 bases, and 7 bases lay in between. This CDR3 contains 15 residues. Germline CDR1 and CDR2: SGHTA and FQGNSA. The variable domain in full, with the rest retrieved from reference TRBV7-2 and TRBJ2-1, is GAGVSQSPSNKVTEKGKDVELRCDPISGHTALYWYRQSLGQGLEFLIYFQGNSAPDKSGLPSDRFSAERTGGSVSTLTIQRTQQEDSAVYLCASSLGGLSYNEQFFGPGTRLTVL.

This rearrangement joins TRBV27 to TRBJ1-1; D might be TRBD1 (6 bases). This CDR3 has 13 amino acids. V gave up 8 bases and J gave up 3 bases, with 13 bases separating them. In germline, CDR1 is MNHEY, CDR2 SMNVEV (reference sequence). DNA of the CDR3: TGTGCCAGCGGCCCAACAGGGTACACTGAAGCTTTCTTT. It is translated as CASGPTGYTEAFF.